The 23 T cell receptor beta chains presented below share a single source sample, sequenced in a study of shared clonotypes between healthy human individuals. Only in-frame clones appear in the TCRdb table, and some are missing; sequencing was by immunoSEQ multiplex PCR. The sample records 1.5 million to 2.5 million clones, about 95% being singletons. Naive CD8 isolation took CD45RO-negative cells positively selected for CCR7 and excluded terminally differentiated effector memory CD45RA+ cells. The sample consisted of naive CD8+ T cells sorted from blood. The receptors originated from a man in his late teens or twenties in good health.

About this clone itself: Other nucleotide sequences from this sample produce the same CDR3. The V and J genes are TRBV4-3 and TRBJ1-2; TRBD1 matches at 8 bases. Germline assignment: CDR1 LGHNA and CDR2 YSLEER. With 0 bases clipped from V and 2 bases from J, the junction kept 2 bases outside the gene matches. This CDR3 contains 15 residues. The CDR3 coding sequence is TGCGCCAGCAGCCAAGATCCAGGGGGCAACTATGGCTACACCTTC. Protein: CASSQDPGGNYGYTF.

The J gene is TRBJ1-3, the V gene TRBV5-1; 9 bases line up with TRBD1. Per the germline V gene, CDR1 is SGHRS and CDR2 is YFSETQ. The CDR3 has 18 amino acids. Trimming removed 3 bases from V and 5 bases from J; junction bases left unmatched: 15. The CDR3 sequence: CASSCANRDRVIRNTIYF. Here the CDR3 DNA reads TGCGCCAGCAGCTGTGCCAACCGGGACAGGGTGATCAGAAACACCATATATTTT.

The gene calls are TRBV29-1 and TRBJ2-3; 7 nucleotides align to TRBD2. The germline V gene has CDR1 SQVTM and CDR2 ANQGSEA. With V trimmed by 7 bases and J by 3 bases, 7 bases remained unmatched. The CDR3 is 13 residues long. The chain's CDR3 is CSAAAGVTDTQYF. CDR3 bases: TGCAGCGCGGCGGCGGGGGTAACAGATACGCAGTATTTT.

The chain has TRBV4-1 and TRBJ1-2, with 7 bases matching TRBD1. V shed 0 bases, J shed 0 bases, and the junction held 4 bases outside the gene matches. The germline V gene encodes CDR1 MGHRA and CDR2 YSYEKL. There are 16 residues in the CDR3. Here the CDR3 DNA reads TGCGCCAGCAGCCAAGATTCAGGGACAGCTAACTATGGCTACACCTTC. This translates into CASSQDSGTANYGYTF.

The chain has TRBV6-1 and TRBJ1-2; 8 nucleotides align to TRBD1. The CDR3 is made up of 15 amino acids. Losses at the gene ends were 5 bases for V and 7 bases for J; bases not matched to a gene: 12. In germline, CDR1 is MNHNS, CDR2 SASEGT. CDR3 region: CASSPGQGPAGGYTF. In DNA, the CDR3 is TGTGCCAGCAGTCCAGGACAGGGACCGGCGGGTGGCTACACCTTC.

This clone was picked up one time. This chain connects TRBV28 to TRBJ1-1; 11 bases agree with TRBD1. V was clipped by 5 bases and J by 4 bases; unmatched bases: 6. CDR3 length: 15 residues. Germline V gene data show CDR1 as MDHEN and CDR2 as SYDVKM. CDR3 sequence reads: CASSRTGGSSTEAFF. The CDR3 DNA reads TGTGCCAGCAGTCGGACAGGGGGCTCGAGCACTGAAGCTTTCTTT.

This clone was observed once. The chain uses TRBV27 and TRBJ1-1; a weak D match, TRBD1 (6 bases). Germline loops: CDR1 MNHEY, CDR2 SMNVEV (reference sequence). The CDR3 contains 14 residues. The V and J ends lost 2 bases and 3 bases respectively, with 10 bases between them. The CDR3 DNA reads TGTGCCAGCAGTTTAGGGGGCTCGGACACTGAAGCTTTCTTT. Translation: CASSLGGSDTEAFF.

The chain combines TRBV7-9 with TRBJ2-7; TRBD2 is a possible D gene (5 bases). The germline V gene has CDR1 SEHNR and CDR2 FQNEAQ (reference sequence). There are 15 residues in the CDR3. V was cut by 4 bases and J by 3 bases, with 16 bases left in between. CDR3 bases: TGTGCCAGCAGCTCGGCAGACAACGGACTCTACGAGCAGTACTTC. Amino acids: CASSSADNGLYEQYF.

The rearrangement links TRBV7-2 to TRBJ1-2, with a possible D match to TRBD1 (5 bases). Germline lookup yields CDR1 SGHTA and CDR2 FQGNSA. This CDR3 has 15 amino acids. V lost 6 bases and J lost 3, with 17 bases in between. For the CDR3, the DNA is TGTGCCAGCAGACTGCCGGGGGGAGGCGACTATGGCTACACCTTC. Translated, it gives CASRLPGGGDYGYTF.

The chain combines TRBV14 with TRBJ2-7, with D maybe TRBD2 (6 bases). Trimming took off 4 bases at V and 0 bases at J, with 16 bases between the two ends. Germline V gene lookup returns CDR1 SGHDN and CDR2 FVKESK. The CDR3 has 16 amino acids. CDR3 in amino acids: CASSPGAGTPSYEQYF. Here the CDR3 DNA reads TGTGCCAGCAGCCCCGGGGCGGGGACCCCCTCCTACGAGCAGTACTTC.

The J gene is TRBJ2-4, the V gene TRBV5-6, with D possibly matching TRBD2 (6 bases). The CDR3 consists of 15 residues. Germline CDR1 is SGHDT and CDR2 is YYEEEE. The V gene lost 4 bases and the J gene lost 2 bases, with 13 bases spanning the gap. The CDR3 sequence is CASSPWGETKNIQYF. CDR3 nucleotide sequence: TGTGCCAGCAGCCCATGGGGGGAAACCAAAAACATTCAGTACTTC.

The chain links TRBV10-2 to TRBJ1-4; 12 positions match TRBD1. The J segment lost 6 bases and the V segment lost 6 bases, leaving 8 bases of the junction unmatched. The CDR3 is 16 amino acids. Germline-derived CDR1 and CDR2 are WSHSY and SAAADI. The DNA for the CDR3 is TGCGCCAGCAGCCCACGGGACAGGGGGCTTTATGAAAAACTGTTTTTT. Encoded protein: CASSPRDRGLYEKLFF.

Note on this clone: The sample contains more than one DNA sequence encoding this CDR3. V and J are TRBV6-1 and TRBJ2-7; D perhaps matches TRBD1 (5 bases). Trimming left V 0 bases short and J 2 bases short, with 11 bases between. This CDR3 has 15 amino acids. CDR1 is MNHNS and CDR2 is SASEGT in the germline V gene. The CDR3 region is CASSEAGGAPYEQYF. CDR3 bases: TGTGCCAGCAGTGAAGCGGGTGGGGCACCCTACGAGCAGTACTTC.

The V and J genes are TRBV5-4 and TRBJ2-5; D tentatively reads TRBD1 or TRBD2 (5 bases each). Germline assignment: CDR1 SGHNT and CDR2 YYREEE (reference sequence). This CDR3 is 13 amino acids long. V was trimmed by 4 bases and J by 3 bases, leaving 10 bases between them. CDR3 sequence (DNA): TGTGCCAGCAGCCCTTGGGGGAAAGAGACCCAGTACTTC. Amino acids: CASSPWGKETQYF.

This chain joins TRBV4-1 and TRBJ2-5, with D unresolved. The CDR3 covers 13 residues. The germline V gene has CDR1 MGHRA and CDR2 YSYEKL. Trimming cost V 4 bases and J 4 bases, with 10 bases left between them. CDR3 region: CASSPRIRETQYF. The DNA of the CDR3 is TGCGCCAGCAGCCCTCGAATCAGAGAGACCCAGTACTTC.

The J gene is TRBJ2-5, the V gene TRBV13; possible D gene TRBD2, 6 bases. This CDR3 comprises 17 residues. With 3 bases removed from V and 5 bases from J, the gap between germline ends came to 22 bases. CDR1 and CDR2 from the germline V gene are PRHDT and FYEKMQ (reference sequence). The DNA of the CDR3 is TGTGCCAGCAGCTTCCGTCTCGGTAGCGGTAAAGGGGAGACCCAGTACTTC. Translated: CASSFRLGSGKGETQYF.

This clone was observed a single time. The V and J genes are TRBV10-1 and TRBJ2-7; D remains unclear. CDR3 length: 13 residues. V gave up 10 bases and J gave up 3 bases, with 16 bases separating them. Germline V gene sequence: CDR1 WNHNN, CDR2 SYGVQD (reference sequence). The CDR3 coding sequence is TGCGCCACCATGGGAAACATGAACTACGAGCAGTACTTC. It specifies CATMGNMNYEQYF.

V gene TRBV9 combines with J gene TRBJ2-7, with 10 bases aligning to TRBD1. The CDR3 is 16 amino acids. The germline V gene has CDR1 SGDLS and CDR2 YYNGEE. The J segment lost 5 bases and the V segment lost 3 bases, leaving 11 bases of the junction unmatched. This chain's CDR3 is CASSASSGTGVDEQYF. The CDR3 DNA reads as TGTGCCAGCAGCGCGTCATCCGGGACAGGGGTGGACGAGCAGTACTTC.

This clone was found a few times. This sample also contains other DNA sequences that code for the same CDR3. This chain connects TRBV19 to TRBJ2-7; 7 positions agree with TRBD1. This CDR3 region has 13 residues. CDR1 and CDR2 from the germline V gene are LNHDA and SQIVND (reference sequence). V trimming: 5 bases; J trimming: 1 base; junction bases outside the gene matches: 2. CDR3 residues: CASSRDSSYEQYF. The CDR3 DNA is TGTGCCAGTAGTCGGGACAGTTCCTACGAGCAGTACTTC.

CDR3 coding DNA: TGTGCCTGGAGTGTACAGAACTTCGAGCAGTACTTC. This gives the protein CAWSVQNFEQYF. The chain couples TRBV30 to TRBJ2-7; no definite D call. The V gene's germline CDR1 is GTSNPN and CDR2 SVGIG (reference sequence). CDR3 length: 12 residues. The V end was cut by 0 bases, the J end by 6 bases, with 9 bases between.

V is TRBV6-5 and J is TRBJ2-7; TRBD2 matches at 9 bases. This CDR3 has 14 amino acids. CDR1 is MNHEY, CDR2 SVGAGI, per germline. The ends lost 10 bases at V and 7 bases at J; junction bases unmatched: 14. Here the CDR3 reads CATSAAEREEEQYF. For the CDR3, the DNA is TGTGCCACGTCAGCTGCGGAGCGGGAGGAGGAGCAGTACTTC.

The V call is TRBV28, the J call TRBJ2-3, with D uncertain. Germline V gene lookup returns CDR1 MDHEN and CDR2 SYDVKM. This CDR3 has 15 residues. The V gene lost 5 bases and the J gene lost 0 bases, with 12 bases spanning the gap. CDR3 nucleotides: TGTGCCAGCAGTGCCTTGGGTTCTAGCACAGATACGCAGTATTTT. Translation: CASSALGSSTDTQYF.

The chain is built from TRBV5-1 and TRBJ1-2; TRBD1 matches at 8 bases. Trimming took 4 bases from V and 2 from J; bases not matched to a gene: 7. The germline CDR1 and CDR2 sequences are SGHRS and YFSETQ. The CDR3 extends over 15 amino acids. The CDR3 DNA reads TGCGCCAGCAGCCCCGAACAGGGGGAAAACTATGGCTACACCTTC. Translation: CASSPEQGENYGYTF. Variable domain in full (rest from reference TRBV5-1 and TRBJ1-2): KAGVTQTPRYLIKTRGQQVTLSCSPISGHRSVSWYQQTPGQGLQFLFEYFSETQRNKGNFPGRFSGRQFSNSRSEMNVSTLELGDSALYLCASSPEQGENYGYTFGSGTRLTVV.